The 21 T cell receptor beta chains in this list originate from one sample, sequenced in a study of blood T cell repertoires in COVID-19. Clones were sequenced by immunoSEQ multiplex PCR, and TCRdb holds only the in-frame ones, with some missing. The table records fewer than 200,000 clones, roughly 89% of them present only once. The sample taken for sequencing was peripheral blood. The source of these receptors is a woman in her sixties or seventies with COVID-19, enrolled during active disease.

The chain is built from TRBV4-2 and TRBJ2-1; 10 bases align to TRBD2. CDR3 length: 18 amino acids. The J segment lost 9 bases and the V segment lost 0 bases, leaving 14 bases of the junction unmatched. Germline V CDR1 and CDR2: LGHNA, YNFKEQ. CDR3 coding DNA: TGTGCCAGCAGCCAAGAGAGGACTAGCGGCCTTCAATCCACTGAGCAGTTCTTC. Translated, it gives CASSQERTSGLQSTEQFF.

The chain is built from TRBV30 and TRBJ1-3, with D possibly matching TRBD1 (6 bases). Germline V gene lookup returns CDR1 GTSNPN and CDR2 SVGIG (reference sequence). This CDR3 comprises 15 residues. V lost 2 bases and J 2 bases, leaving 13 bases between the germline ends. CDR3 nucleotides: TGTGCCTGGAGTTCCCCGGGGACAACTGGAAACACCATATATTTT. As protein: CAWSSPGTTGNTIYF. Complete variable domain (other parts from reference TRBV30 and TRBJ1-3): SQTIHQWPATLVQPVGSPLSLECTVEGTSNPNLYWYRQAAGRGLQLLFYSVGIGQISSEVPQNLSASRPQDRQFILSSKKLLLSDSGFYLCAWSSPGTTGNTIYFGEGSWLTVV.

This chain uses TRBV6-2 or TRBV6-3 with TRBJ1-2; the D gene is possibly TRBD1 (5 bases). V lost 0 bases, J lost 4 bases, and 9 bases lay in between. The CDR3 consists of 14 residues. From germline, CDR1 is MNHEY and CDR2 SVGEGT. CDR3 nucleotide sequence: TGTGCCAGCAGTTACTCGGGGGAGGGCTATGGCTACACCTTC. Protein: CASSYSGEGYGYTF.

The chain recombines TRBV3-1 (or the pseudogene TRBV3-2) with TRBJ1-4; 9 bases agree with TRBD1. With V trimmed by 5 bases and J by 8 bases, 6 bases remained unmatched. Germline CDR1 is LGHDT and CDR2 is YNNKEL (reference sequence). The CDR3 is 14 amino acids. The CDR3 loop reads CASSLQGAREKLFF. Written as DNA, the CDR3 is TGTGCCAGCAGCTTACAGGGGGCCCGAGAAAAACTGTTTTTT.

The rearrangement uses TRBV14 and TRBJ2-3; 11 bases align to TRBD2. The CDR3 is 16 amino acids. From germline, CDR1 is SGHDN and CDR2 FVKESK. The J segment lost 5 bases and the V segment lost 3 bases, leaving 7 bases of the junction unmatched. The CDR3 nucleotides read TGTGCCAGCAGCCAGCTACTAGCGGGAGCAGGAGATACGCAGTATTTT. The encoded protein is CASSQLLAGAGDTQYF.

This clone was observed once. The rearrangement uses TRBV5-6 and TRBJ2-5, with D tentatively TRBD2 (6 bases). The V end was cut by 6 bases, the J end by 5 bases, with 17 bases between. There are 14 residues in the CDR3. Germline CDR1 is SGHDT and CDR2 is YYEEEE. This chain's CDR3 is CASNRIGSPETQYF. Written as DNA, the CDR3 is TGTGCCAGCAATCGAATCGGGAGTCCGGAGACCCAGTACTTC.

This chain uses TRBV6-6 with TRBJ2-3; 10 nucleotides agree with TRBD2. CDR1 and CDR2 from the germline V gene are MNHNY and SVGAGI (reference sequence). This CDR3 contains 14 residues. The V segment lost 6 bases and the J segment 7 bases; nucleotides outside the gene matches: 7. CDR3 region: CASRLSGRGNTQYF. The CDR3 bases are TGTGCCAGCAGACTGAGCGGGAGGGGTAATACGCAGTATTTT.

The CDR3 region has the DNA TGTGCCAGCAGTTTACACTTCACCGGGGAGCTGTTTTTT. Encoded protein: CASSLHFTGELFF. V usage is TRBV7-3 and J usage is TRBJ2-2; D is undetermined. V was cut by 6 bases and J by 4 bases, with 9 bases left in between. Germline V gene sequence: CDR1 SGHTA, CDR2 FQGTGA. The CDR3 has 13 amino acids.

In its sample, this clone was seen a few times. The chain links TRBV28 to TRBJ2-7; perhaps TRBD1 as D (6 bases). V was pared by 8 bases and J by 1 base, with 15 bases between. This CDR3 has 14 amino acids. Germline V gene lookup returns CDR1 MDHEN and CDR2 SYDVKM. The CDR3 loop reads CASARQGRSYEQYF. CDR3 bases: TGTGCCAGCGCTCGGCAGGGGAGATCCTACGAGCAGTACTTC. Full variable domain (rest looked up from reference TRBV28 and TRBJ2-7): DVKVTQSSRYLVKRTGEKVFLECVQDMDHENMFWYRQDPGLGLRLIYFSYDVKMKEKGDIPEGYSVSREKKERFSLILESASTNQTSMYLCASARQGRSYEQYFGPGTRLTVT.

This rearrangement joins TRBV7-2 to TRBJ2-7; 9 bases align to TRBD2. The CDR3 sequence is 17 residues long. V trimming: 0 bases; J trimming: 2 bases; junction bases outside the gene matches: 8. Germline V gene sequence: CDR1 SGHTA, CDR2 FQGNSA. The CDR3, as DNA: TGTGCCAGCAGCTTAGCCCCAGGGTTAGCGGGAGCCTACGAGCAGTACTTC. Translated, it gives CASSLAPGLAGAYEQYF. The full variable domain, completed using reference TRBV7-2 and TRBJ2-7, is GAGVSQSPSNKVTEKGKDVELRCDPISGHTALYWYRQSLGQGLEFLIYFQGNSAPDKSGLPSDRFSAERTGGSVSTLTIQRTQQEDSAVYLCASSLAPGLAGAYEQYFGPGTRLTVT.

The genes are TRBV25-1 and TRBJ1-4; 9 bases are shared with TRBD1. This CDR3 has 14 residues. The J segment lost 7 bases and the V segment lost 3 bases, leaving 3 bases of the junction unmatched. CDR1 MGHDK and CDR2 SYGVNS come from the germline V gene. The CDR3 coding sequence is TGTGCCAGCAGTGACCGGACAGGGGTTGAAAAACTGTTTTTT. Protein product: CASSDRTGVEKLFF.

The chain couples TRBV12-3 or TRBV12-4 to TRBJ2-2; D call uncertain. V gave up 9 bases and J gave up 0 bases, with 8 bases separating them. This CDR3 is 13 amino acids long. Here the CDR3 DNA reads TGTGCCAGTTCCAGTACGAACACCGGGGAGCTGTTTTTT. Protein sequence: CASSSTNTGELFF.

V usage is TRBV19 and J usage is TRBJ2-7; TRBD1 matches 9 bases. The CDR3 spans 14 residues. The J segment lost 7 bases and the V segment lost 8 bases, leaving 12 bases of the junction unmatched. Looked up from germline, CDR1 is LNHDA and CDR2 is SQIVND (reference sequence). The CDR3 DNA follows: TGTGCCAGTGAACCGGGACAGGGTTTGGGAGAGCAGTACTTC. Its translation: CASEPGQGLGEQYF.

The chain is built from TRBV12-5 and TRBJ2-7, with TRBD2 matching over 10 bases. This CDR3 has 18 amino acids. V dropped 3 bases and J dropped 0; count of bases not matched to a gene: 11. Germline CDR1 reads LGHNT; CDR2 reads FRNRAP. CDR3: CASGFTVTSGTGSYEQYF. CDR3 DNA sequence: TGTGCTAGTGGTTTCACGGTAACTAGCGGGACCGGCTCCTACGAGCAGTACTTC.

Here the CDR3 reads CASSLRGGYEQYF. The CDR3 DNA is TGCGCCAGCAGCTTGCGGGGAGGCTACGAGCAGTACTTC. This chain links TRBV5-1 with TRBJ2-7; tentative D call: TRBD2 (6 bases). Trimming pared 1 base from V and 3 bases from J, leaving 8 bases between. This CDR3 contains 13 residues. Germline V gene sequence: CDR1 SGHRS, CDR2 YFSETQ.

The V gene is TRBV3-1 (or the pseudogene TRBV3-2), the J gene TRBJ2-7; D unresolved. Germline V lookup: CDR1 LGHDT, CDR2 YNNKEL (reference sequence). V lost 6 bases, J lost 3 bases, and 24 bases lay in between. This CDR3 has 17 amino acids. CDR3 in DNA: TGTGCCAGCAGTTCCGACCAAATTCCCACTAATTACTACGAGCAGTACTTC. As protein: CASSSDQIPTNYYEQYF.

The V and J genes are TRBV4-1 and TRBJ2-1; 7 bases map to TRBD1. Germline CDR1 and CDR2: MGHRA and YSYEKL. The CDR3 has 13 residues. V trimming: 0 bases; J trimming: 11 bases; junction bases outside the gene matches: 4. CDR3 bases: TGCGCCAGCAGCCAAGATGACAGGGTGAAGCAGTTCTTC. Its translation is CASSQDDRVKQFF.

CDR3 bases: TGTGCCAGCAGTTTAGCTAGCTCCTACGAGCAGTACTTC. The encoded protein is CASSLASSYEQYF. The chain combines TRBV28 with TRBJ2-7; D remains unclear. V lost 2 bases and J lost 0, with 5 bases in between. Germline V lookup: CDR1 MDHEN, CDR2 SYDVKM. There are 13 residues in the CDR3.

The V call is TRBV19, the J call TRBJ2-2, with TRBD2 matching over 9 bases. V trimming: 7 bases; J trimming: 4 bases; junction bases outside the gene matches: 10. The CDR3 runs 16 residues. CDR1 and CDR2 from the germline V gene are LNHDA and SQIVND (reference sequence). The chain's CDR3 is CASNQIAGVFTGELFF. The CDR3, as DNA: TGTGCCAGTAACCAGATAGCGGGAGTGTTCACCGGGGAGCTGTTTTTT. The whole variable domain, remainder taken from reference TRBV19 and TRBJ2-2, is DGGITQSPKYLFRKEGQNVTLSCEQNLNHDAMYWYRQDPGQGLRLIYYSQIVNDFQKGDIAEGYSVSREKKESFPLTVTSAQKNPTAFYLCASNQIAGVFTGELFFGEGSRLTVL.

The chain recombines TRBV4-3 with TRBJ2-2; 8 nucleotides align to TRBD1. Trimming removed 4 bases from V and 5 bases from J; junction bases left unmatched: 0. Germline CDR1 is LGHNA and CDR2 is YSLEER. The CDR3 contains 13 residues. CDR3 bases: TGCGCCAGCAGCCGGACAGGGACCGGGGAGCTGTTTTTT. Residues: CASSRTGTGELFF.

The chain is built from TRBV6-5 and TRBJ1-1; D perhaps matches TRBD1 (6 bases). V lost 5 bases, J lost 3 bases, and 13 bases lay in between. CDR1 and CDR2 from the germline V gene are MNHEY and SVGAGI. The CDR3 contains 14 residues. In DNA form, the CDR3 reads TGTGCCAGCAGTCTAGGGGGGGCCGACACTGAAGCTTTCTTT. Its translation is CASSLGGADTEAFF.